This TCR beta chain was observed in a study of blood T cell repertoires in COVID-19. The wider study: Donors in the United States, Italy and Spain gave samples during acute or convalescent COVID-19.

Sequenced by immunoSEQ multiplex PCR; TCRdb stores in-frame clones only, minus some. The data hold some 70,000 clones, with approximately 83% observed a single time. CDR1 and CDR2 (germline): LGHDT, YNNKEL (reference sequence). V lost 1 base, J lost 4 bases, and 14 bases lay in between. The CDR3 is 17 residues long. This clone has a single count. The rearrangement links TRBV3-1 (or the pseudogene TRBV3-2) to TRBJ1-6; the D is unclear. This receptor was obtained from a man aged 35 to 55 with COVID-19, enrolled during active disease. Sequenced: peripheral blood. CDR3: CASSQGFQRGYNSPLHF. The CDR3 nucleotides are TGTGCCAGCAGCCAAGGTTTCCAGCGTGGATATAATTCACCCCTCCACTTT.